This T cell receptor beta chain was captured in a study of ipilimumab plus nivolumab after autologous stem cell transplantation. Produced via immunoSEQ multiplex PCR; TCRdb's table is partial and in-frame only. The data show around 15,000 clones, 65% to 85% seen once. Starting 14 to 28 days after autologous transplant, ipilimumab 1 mg/kg was given. Patients got 3 mg/kg IV nivolumab weeks 1, 4, 7, 10, then biweekly through week 26. In the case of this clone: Its antigen is undetermined.

The CDR3 contains 16 residues. V was clipped by 3 bases and J by 4 bases; unmatched bases: 7. Germline V gives CDR1 LNHDA, CDR2 SQIVND (reference sequence). Study observations and caveats: The authors say TCR, Treg and microbiome findings warrant further study.

The material sequenced was PBMCs, taken in a trial of ipilimumab plus nivolumab as post-transplant consolidation. This sequence joins TRBV19 and TRBJ1-5; 9 bases align to TRBD1. The clonotype was recovered from a male donor with primary mediastinal lymphoma. In DNA form, the CDR3 reads TGTGCCAGTAGTATGGGACAGGGCGACGGAAATCAGCCCCAGCATTTT. Translating gives CASSMGQGDGNQPQHF. Full variable domain (outside the CDR3, taken from reference TRBV19 and TRBJ1-5): DGGITQSPKYLFRKEGQNVTLSCEQNLNHDAMYWYRQDPGQGLRLIYYSQIVNDFQKGDIAEGYSVSREKKESFPLTVTSAQKNPTAFYLCASSMGQGDGNQPQHFGDGTRLSIL.